This T cell receptor (beta chain) comes out of a study of T cell changes during pregnancy in multiple sclerosis. Germline V lookup: CDR1 SGHVS, CDR2 FNYEAQ. The length of the CDR3 is 14 residues. V shed 1 base, J shed 5 bases, and the junction held 4 bases outside the gene matches. Profiled with immunoSEQ multiplex PCR; TCRdb holds only in-frame clones, not every one. Of about 34,000 clones in the sample, 80% to 90% were seen once. This receptor was identified in a female donor with multiple sclerosis, enrolled in a pregnancy study. The sequenced sample was CD8+ T cells from peripheral blood mononuclear cells, obtained in the third trimester of pregnancy. The chain joins TRBV7-6 to TRBJ2-5; the match to TRBD2 covers 7 bases. The CDR3: CASSLGGGAETQYF. DNA of the CDR3: TGTGCCAGCAGCTTAGGGGGAGGGGCGGAGACCCAGTACTTC.